This TCR beta chain was obtained from a study of blood T cell repertoires in COVID-19. Study as a whole: Donors in the United States, Italy and Spain gave samples during acute or convalescent COVID-19. PBMCs, B-cell-depleted T cells, or T cells provided the cDNA or gDNA that made up the material.

Under the authors' procedure: Estimation of nucleated cell counts was performed using reference gene primer amplification. The data were produced by immunoSEQ multiplex PCR, yet TCRdb's version contains in-frame clones alone and is incomplete. Clone size and the V and J calls come from that table; the DNA yielded D and trimming. The sample has about 430,000 clones; 88% are singletons. V was trimmed by 2 bases and J by 3 bases, leaving 11 bases between them. From germline, CDR1 is MNHEY and CDR2 SVGEGT. The CDR3 runs 14 residues. Recruitment covered fewer than 25 US areas and drew participants whose ages spanned roughly 18 to 100 years.

J is TRBJ2-7 and V is TRBV6-2 or TRBV6-3; D ambiguous. The TCR originated in a woman between 25 and 40 years old with acute COVID-19. The sequenced sample was PBMCs or T cells enriched from blood (not recorded which). The CDR3 region has the DNA TGTGCCAGCAGTTACAGACTTCGAGTCTACGAGCAGTACTTC. Its protein is CASSYRLRVYEQYF.